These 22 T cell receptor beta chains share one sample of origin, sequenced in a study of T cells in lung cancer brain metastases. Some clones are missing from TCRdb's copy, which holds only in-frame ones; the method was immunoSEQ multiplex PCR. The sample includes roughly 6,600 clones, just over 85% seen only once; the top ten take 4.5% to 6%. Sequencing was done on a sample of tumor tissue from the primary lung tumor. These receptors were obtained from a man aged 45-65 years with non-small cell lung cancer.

CDR3 region: CASRSTSGADTQYF. CDR3 nucleotides: TGTGCCAGTAGATCGACTAGCGGGGCGGATACGCAGTATTTT. V and J are TRBV2 and TRBJ2-3, with 11 bases that match TRBD2. The J segment lost 6 bases and the V segment lost 9 bases, leaving 8 bases of the junction unmatched. CDR1 SNHLY and CDR2 FYNNEI come from the germline V gene. The CDR3 sequence is 14 residues long.

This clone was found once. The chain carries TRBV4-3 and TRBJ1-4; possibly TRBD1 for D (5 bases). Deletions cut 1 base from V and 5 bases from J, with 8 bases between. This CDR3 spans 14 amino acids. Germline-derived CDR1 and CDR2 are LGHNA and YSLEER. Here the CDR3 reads CASSQAEGNEKLFF. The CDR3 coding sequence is TGCGCCAGCAGCCAAGCGGAGGGGAATGAAAAACTGTTTTTT.

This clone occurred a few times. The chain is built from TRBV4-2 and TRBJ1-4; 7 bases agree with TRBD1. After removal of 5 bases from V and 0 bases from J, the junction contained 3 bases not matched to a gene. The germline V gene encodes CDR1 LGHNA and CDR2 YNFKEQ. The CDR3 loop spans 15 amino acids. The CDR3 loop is CASSADRTTNEKLFF. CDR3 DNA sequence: TGTGCCAGCAGCGCGGACAGGACAACTAATGAAAAACTGTTTTTT.

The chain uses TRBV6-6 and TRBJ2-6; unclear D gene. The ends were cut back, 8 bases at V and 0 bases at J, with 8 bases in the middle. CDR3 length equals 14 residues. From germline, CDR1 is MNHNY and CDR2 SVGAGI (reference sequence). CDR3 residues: CASLFSSGANVLTF. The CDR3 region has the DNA TGTGCCAGCCTTTTCAGCTCTGGGGCCAACGTCCTGACTTTC.

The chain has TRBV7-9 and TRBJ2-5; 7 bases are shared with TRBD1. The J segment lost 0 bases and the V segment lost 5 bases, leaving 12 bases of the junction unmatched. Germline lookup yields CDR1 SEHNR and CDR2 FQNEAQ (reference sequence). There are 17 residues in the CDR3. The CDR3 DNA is TGTGCCAGCAGCCACGAAACAAAGACAGGGCACCAAGAGACCCAGTACTTC. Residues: CASSHETKTGHQETQYF.

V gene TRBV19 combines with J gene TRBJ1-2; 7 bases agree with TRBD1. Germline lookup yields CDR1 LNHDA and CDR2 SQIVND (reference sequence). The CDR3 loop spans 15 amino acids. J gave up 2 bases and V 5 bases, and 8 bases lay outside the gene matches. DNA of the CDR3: TGTGCCAGTAGTCCTCTGGGACAGCCGAACTATGGCTACACCTTC. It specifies CASSPLGQPNYGYTF.

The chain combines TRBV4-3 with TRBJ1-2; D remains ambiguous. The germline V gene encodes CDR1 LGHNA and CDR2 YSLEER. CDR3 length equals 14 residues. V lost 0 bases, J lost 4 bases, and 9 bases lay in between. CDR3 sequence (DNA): TGCGCCAGCAGCCAAGAAGGAGGGTTCTATGGCTACACCTTC. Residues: CASSQEGGFYGYTF.

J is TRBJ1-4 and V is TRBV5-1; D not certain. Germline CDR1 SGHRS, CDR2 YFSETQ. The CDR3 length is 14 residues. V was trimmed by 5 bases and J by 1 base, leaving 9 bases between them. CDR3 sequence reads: CASSRGGTNEKLFF. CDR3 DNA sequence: TGCGCCAGCAGTCGTGGTGGAACTAATGAAAAACTGTTTTTT.

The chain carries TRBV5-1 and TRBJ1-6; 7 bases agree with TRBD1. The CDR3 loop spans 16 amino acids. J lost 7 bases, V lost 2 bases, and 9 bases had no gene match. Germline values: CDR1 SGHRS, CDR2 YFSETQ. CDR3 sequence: CASSFASAGGNSPLHF. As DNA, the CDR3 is TGCGCCAGCAGCTTCGCCTCCGCAGGGGGAAATTCACCCCTCCACTTT.

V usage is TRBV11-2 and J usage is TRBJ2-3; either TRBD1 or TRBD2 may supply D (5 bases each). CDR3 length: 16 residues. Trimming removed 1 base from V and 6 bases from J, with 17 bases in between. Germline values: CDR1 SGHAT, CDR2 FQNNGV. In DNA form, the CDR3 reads TGTGCCAGCAGCTTAGTTTACGGGGCAACTGAGGATACGCAGTATTTT. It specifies CASSLVYGATEDTQYF.

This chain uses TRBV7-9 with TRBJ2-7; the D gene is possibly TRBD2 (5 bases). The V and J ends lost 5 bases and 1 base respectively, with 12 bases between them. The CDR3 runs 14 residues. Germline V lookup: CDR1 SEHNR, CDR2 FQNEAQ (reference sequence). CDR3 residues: CASSLVGSSYEQYF. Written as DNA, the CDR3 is TGTGCCAGCAGCCTCGTGGGGAGTTCCTACGAGCAGTACTTC.

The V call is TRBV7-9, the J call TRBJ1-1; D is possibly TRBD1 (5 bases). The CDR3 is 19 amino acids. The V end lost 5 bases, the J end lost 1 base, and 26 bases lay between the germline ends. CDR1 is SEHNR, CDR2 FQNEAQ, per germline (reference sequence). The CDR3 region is CASSQVPGRGLDSNTEAFF. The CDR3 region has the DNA TGTGCCAGCAGCCAGGTCCCGGGGAGGGGCCTTGACTCGAACACTGAAGCTTTCTTT.

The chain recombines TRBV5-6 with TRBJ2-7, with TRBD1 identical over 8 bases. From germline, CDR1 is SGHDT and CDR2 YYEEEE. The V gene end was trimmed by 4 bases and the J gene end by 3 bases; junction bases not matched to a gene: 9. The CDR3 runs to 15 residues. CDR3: CASSAPGTGHYEQYF. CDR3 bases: TGTGCCAGCAGCGCACCCGGGACAGGTCACTACGAGCAGTACTTC.

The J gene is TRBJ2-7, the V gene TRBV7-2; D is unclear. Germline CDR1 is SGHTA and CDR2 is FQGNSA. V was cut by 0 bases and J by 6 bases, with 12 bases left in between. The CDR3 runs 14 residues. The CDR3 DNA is TGTGCCAGCAGCTTAGCTCGACCAGATGCCGAGCAGTACTTC. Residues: CASSLARPDAEQYF.

The CDR3 DNA reads TGTGCCAGCTCATCGACAGGGCCAAGCTTCTCTGGGGCCAACGTCCTGACTTTC. It codes for CASSSTGPSFSGANVLTF. This chain joins TRBV18 and TRBJ2-6; 7 bases align to TRBD1. V shed 5 bases and J 0 bases; nucleotides not matched to a gene: 10. The CDR3 sequence is 18 residues long. CDR1 is KGHSH and CDR2 is LQKENI in the germline V gene.

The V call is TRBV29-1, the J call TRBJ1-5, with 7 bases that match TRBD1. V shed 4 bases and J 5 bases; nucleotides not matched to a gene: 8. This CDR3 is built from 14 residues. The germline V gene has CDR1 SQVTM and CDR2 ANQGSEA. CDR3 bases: TGCAGCGTTGTTACCGGGACAGAGGATCAGCCCCAGCATTTT. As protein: CSVVTGTEDQPQHF.

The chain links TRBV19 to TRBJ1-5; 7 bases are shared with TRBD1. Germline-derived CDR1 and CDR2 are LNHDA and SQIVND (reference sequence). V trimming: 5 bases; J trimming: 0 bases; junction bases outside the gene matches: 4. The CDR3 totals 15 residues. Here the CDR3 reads CASSAGQRSNQPQHF. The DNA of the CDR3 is TGTGCCAGTAGTGCGGGACAGCGTAGCAATCAGCCCCAGCATTTT.

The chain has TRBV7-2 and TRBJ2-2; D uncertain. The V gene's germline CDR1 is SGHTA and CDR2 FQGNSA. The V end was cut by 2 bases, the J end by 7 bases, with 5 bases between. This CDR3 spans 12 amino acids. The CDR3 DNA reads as TGTGCCAGCAGCTTAATGGGCGGGGAGCTGTTTTTT. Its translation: CASSLMGGELFF.

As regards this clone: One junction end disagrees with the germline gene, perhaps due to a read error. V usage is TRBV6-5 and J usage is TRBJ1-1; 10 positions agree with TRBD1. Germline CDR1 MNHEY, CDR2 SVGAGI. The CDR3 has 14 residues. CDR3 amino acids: CASSLTGGRTEAFF. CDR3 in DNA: TGTGCCAGCAGCCTGACAGGGGGCCGGACTGAAGCTTTTTTT.

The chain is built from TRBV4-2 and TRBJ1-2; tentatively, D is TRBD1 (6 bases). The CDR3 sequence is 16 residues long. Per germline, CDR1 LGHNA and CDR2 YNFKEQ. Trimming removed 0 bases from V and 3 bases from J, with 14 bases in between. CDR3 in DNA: TGTGCCAGCAGCCAAGATCAAGTCCAGGGGCACTATGGCTACACCTTC. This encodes CASSQDQVQGHYGYTF.

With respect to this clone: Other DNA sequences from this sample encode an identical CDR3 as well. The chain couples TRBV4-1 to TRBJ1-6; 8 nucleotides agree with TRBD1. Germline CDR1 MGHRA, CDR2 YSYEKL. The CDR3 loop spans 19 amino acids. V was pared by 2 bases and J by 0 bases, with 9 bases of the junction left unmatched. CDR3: CASSQTPGQGSSYNSPLHF. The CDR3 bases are TGCGCCAGCAGCCAAACGCCCGGACAGGGTAGCTCCTATAATTCACCCCTCCACTTT.

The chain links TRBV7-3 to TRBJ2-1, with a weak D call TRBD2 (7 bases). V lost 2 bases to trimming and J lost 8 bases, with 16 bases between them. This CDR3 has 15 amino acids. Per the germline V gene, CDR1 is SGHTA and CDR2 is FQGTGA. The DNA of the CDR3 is TGTGCCAGCAGCTTACGGGGGGCTCCCGAAGATGAGCAGTTCTTC. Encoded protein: CASSLRGAPEDEQFF.